This TCR beta chain was sequenced for a study of PD-L1 blockade in urothelial cancer. Documented time point: pretreatment peripheral blood. Trimming left V 4 bases short and J 1 base short, with 26 bases between. Germline-derived CDR1 and CDR2 are LNHDA and SQIVND (reference sequence). The CDR3 contains 21 residues. Clones were read by immunoSEQ multiplex PCR, and TCRdb kept only the in-frame ones, dropping some. The table shows approximately 50,000 clones, with under 90% occurring only once. This clone was seen once. This chain connects TRBV19 to TRBJ2-6; tentatively, D is TRBD1 (6 bases). This receptor was obtained from a man in his sixties or seventies with urothelial cancer. Material: PBMCs, obtained around atezolizumab (anti-PD-L1) treatment. The CDR3 coding sequence is TGTGCCAGTAGTACTTCGTCCCCCCACAGGGATCATCCTTCTGGGGCCAACGTCCTGACTTTC. Translating it yields CASSTSSPHRDHPSGANVLTF.